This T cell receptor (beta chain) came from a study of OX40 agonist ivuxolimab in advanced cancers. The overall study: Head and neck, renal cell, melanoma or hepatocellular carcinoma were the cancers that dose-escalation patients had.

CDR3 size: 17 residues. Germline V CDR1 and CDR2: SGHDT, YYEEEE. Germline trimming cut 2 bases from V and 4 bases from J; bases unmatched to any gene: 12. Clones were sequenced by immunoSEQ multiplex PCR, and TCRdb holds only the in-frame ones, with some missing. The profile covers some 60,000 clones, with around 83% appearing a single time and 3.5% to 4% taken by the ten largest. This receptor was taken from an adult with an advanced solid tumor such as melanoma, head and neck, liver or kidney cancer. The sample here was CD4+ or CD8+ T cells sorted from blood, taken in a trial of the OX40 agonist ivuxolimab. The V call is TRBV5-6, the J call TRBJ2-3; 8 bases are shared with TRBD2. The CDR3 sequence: CASSFYFEPGGADTQYF. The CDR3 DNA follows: TGTGCCAGCAGCTTCTATTTCGAGCCCGGGGGGGCAGATACGCAGTATTTT.